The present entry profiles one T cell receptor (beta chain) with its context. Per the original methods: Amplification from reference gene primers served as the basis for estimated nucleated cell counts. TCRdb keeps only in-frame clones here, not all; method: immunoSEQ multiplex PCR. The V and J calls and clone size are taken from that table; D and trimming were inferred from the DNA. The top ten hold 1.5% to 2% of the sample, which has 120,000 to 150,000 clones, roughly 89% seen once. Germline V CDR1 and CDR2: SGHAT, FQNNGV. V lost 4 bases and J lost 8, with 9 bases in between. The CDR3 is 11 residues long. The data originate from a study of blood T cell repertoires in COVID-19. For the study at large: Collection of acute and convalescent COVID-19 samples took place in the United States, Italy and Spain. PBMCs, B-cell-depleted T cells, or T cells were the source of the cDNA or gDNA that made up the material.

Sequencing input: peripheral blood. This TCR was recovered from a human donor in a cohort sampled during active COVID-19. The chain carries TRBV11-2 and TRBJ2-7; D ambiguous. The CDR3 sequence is CASSSPYQQYF. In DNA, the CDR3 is TGTGCCAGCAGCTCGCCCTATCAGCAGTACTTC.